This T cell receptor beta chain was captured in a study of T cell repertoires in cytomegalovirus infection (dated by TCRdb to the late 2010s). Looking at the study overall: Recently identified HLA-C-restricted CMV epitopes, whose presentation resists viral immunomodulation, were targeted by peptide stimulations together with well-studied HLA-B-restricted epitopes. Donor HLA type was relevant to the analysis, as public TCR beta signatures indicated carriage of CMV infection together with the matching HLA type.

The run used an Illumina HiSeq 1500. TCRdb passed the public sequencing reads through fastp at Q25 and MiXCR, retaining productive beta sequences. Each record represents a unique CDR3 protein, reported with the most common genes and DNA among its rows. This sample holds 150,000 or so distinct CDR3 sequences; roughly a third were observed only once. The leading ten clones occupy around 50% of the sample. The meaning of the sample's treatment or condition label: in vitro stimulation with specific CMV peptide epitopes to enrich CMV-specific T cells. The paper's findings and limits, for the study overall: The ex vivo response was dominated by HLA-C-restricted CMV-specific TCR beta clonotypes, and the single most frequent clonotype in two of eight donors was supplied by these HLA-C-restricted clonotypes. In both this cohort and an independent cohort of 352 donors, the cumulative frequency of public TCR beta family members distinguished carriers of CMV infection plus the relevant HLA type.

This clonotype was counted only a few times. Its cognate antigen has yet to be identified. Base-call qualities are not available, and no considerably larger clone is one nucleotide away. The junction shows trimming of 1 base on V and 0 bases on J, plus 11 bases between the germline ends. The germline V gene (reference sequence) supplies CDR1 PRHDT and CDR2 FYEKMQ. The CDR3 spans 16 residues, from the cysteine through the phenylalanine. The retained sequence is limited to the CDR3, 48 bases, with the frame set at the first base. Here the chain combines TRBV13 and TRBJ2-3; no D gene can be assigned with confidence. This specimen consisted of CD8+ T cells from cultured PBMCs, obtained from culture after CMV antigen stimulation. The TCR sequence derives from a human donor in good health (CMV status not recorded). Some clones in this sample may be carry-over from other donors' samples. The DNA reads TGTGCCAGCAGCTTAGTTAGCCCCTATAGCACAGATACGCAGTATTTT. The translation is CASSLVSPYSTDTQYF.